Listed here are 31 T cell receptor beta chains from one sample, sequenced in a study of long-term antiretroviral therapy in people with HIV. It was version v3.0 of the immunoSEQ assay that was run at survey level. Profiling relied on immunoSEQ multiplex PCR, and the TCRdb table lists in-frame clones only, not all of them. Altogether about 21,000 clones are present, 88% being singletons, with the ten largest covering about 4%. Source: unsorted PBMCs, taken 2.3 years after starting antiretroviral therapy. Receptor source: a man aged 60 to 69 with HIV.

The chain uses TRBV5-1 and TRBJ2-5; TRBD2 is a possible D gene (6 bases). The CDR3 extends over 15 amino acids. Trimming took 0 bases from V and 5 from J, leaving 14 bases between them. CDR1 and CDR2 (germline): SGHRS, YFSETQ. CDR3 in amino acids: CASSLAGSLGETQYF. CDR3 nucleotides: TGCGCCAGCAGCTTGGCCGGGAGTTTGGGGGAGACCCAGTACTTC.

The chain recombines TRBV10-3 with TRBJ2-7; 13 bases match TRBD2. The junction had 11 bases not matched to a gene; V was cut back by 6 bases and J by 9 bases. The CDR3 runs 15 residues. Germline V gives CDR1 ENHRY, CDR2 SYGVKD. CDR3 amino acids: CAIRAGTSGITVQYF. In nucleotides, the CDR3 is TGTGCCATCAGAGCCGGGACTAGCGGGATTACGGTGCAGTACTTC.

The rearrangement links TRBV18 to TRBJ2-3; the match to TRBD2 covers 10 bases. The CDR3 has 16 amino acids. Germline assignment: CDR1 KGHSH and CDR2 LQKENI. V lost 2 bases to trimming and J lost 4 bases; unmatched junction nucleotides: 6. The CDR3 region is CASSPNLAGVSDTQYF. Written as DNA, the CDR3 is TGTGCCAGCTCACCAAACCTAGCGGGAGTATCAGATACGCAGTATTTT.

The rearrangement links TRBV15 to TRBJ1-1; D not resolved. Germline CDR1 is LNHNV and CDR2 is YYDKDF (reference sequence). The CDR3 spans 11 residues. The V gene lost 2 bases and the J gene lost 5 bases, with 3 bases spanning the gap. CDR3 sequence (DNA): TGTGCCACCAGCAGACAGACTGAAGCTTTCTTT. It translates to CATSRQTEAFF.

CDR3 in amino acids: CASRLASEARRTGGSGELFF. CDR3 sequence (DNA): TGTGCAAGTCGCTTAGCGTCGGAGGCCCGGAGGACAGGGGGCTCCGGGGAGCTGTTTTTT. The chain recombines TRBV12-2 with TRBJ2-2; the table gives TRBD1 as D, unverified against the DNA. TRBV12-2 is a listed pseudogene. The length of the CDR3 is 20 residues.

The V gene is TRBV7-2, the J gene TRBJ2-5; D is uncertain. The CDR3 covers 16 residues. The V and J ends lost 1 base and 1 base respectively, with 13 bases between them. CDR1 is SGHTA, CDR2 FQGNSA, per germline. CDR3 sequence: CASSLGVSGRQETQYF. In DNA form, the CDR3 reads TGTGCCAGCAGCTTAGGGGTATCGGGTCGCCAAGAGACCCAGTACTTC.

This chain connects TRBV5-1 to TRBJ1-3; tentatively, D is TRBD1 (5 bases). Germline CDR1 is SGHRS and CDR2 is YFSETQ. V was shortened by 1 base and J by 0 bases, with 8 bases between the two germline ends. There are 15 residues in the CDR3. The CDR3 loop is CASSLNGGSGNTIYF. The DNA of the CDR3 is TGCGCCAGCAGCTTGAACGGGGGCTCTGGAAACACCATATATTTT.

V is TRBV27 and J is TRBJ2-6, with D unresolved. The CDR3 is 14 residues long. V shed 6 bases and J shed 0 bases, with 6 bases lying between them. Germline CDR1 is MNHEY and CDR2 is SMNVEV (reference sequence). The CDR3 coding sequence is TGTGCCAGCAGAAAGACCTCTGGGGCCAACGTCCTGACTTTC. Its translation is CASRKTSGANVLTF.

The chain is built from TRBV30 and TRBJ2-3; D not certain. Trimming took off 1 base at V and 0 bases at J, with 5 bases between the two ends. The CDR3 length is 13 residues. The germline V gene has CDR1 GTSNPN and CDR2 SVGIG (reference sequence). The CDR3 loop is CAWSALSTDTQYF. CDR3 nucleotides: TGTGCCTGGAGTGCGCTCAGCACAGATACGCAGTATTTT.

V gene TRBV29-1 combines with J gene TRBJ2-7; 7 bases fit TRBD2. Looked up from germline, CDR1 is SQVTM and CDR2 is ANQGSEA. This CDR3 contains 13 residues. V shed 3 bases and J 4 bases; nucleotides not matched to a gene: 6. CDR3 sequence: CSVEGGVGYEQYF. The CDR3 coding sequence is TGCAGCGTTGAGGGAGGGGTTGGGTACGAGCAGTACTTC.

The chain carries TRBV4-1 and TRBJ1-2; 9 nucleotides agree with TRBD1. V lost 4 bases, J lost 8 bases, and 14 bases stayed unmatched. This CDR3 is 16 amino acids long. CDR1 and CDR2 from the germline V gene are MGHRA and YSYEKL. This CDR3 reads CASSRTPRDRVEGYTF. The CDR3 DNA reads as TGCGCCAGCAGCCGAACACCGCGGGACAGGGTGGAAGGCTACACCTTC.

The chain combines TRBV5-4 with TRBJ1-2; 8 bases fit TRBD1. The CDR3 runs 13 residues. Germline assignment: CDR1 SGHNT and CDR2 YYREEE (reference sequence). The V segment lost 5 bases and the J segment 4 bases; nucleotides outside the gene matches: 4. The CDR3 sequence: CASSDRGLYGYTF. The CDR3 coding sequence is TGTGCCAGCAGTGACAGGGGACTCTATGGCTACACCTTC.

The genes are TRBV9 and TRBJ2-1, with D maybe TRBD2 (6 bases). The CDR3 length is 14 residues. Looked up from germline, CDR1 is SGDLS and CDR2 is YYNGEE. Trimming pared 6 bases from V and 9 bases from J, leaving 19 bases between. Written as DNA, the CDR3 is TGTGCCAGCACCCACGGGGGAGCGGCAAGTGAGCAGTTCTTC. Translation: CASTHGGAASEQFF.

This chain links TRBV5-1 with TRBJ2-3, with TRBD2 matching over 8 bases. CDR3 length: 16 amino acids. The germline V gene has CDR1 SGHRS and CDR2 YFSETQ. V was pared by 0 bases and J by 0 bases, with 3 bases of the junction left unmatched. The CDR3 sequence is CASSLDGGGSTDTQYF. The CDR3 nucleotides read TGCGCCAGCAGCTTGGACGGGGGGGGAAGCACAGATACGCAGTATTTT.

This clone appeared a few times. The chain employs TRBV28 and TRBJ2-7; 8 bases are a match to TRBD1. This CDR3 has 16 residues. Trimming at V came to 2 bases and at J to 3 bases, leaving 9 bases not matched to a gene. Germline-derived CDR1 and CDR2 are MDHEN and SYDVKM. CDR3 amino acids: CASSLAVQGARYEQYF. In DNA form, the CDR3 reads TGTGCCAGCAGTTTAGCGGTCCAGGGGGCTCGCTACGAGCAGTACTTC.

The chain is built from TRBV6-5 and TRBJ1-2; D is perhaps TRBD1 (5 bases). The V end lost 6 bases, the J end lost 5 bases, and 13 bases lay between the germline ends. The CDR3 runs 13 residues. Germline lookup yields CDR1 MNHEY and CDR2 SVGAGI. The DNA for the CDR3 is TGTGCCAGCAGGCCCGGGACGTTTTATGGCTACACCTTC. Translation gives CASRPGTFYGYTF.

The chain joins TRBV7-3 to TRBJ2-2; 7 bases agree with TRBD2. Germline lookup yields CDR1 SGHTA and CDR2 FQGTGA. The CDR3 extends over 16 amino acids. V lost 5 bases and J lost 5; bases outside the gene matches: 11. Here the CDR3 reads CASSQTGAGDTGELFF. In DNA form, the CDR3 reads TGTGCCAGCAGCCAAACCGGGGCGGGAGATACCGGGGAGCTGTTTTTT.

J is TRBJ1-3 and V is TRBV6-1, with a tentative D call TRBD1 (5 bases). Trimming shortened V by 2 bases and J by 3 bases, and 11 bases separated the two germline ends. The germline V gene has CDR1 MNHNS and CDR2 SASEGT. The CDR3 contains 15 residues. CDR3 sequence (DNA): TGTGCCAGCAGTGAAATGGGGGTCGGTGGAAACACCATATATTTT. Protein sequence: CASSEMGVGGNTIYF.

The CDR3 nucleotides read TGTGCCAGCAGCTACGACGGACAGGATAACGAGCAGTACTTC. Translated: CASSYDGQDNEQYF. The rearrangement joins TRBV11-2 to TRBJ2-7; TRBD1 aligns across 7 bases. J gave up 5 bases and V 4 bases, and 8 bases lay outside the gene matches. The germline CDR1 and CDR2 sequences are SGHAT and FQNNGV. The CDR3 length is 14 residues.

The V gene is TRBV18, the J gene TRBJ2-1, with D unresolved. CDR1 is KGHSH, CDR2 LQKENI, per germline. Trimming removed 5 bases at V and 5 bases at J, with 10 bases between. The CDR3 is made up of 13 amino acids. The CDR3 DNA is TGTGCCAGCTCAAAGGGCGGAGACAATGAGCAGTTCTTC. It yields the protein CASSKGGDNEQFF.

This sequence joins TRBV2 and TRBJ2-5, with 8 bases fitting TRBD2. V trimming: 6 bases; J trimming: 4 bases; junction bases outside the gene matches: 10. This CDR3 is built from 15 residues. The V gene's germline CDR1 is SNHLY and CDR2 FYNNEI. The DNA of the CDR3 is TGTGCCAGCAGGAACGGGGGGGCTGCTGGAGAGACCCAGTACTTC. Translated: CASRNGGAAGETQYF.

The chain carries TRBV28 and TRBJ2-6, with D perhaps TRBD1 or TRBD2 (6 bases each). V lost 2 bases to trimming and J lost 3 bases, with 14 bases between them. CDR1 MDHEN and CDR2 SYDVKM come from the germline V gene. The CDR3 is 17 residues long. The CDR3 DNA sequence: TGTGCCAGCAGTTTAGAGGGCGAGGGGGGTGGGGCCAACGTCCTGACTTTC. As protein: CASSLEGEGGGANVLTF.

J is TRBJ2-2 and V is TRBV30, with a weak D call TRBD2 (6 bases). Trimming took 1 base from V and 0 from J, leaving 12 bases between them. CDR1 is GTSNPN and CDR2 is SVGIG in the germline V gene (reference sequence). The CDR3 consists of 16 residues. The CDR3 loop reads CAWSGWGEANTGELFF. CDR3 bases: TGTGCCTGGAGTGGATGGGGGGAAGCGAACACCGGGGAGCTGTTTTTT.

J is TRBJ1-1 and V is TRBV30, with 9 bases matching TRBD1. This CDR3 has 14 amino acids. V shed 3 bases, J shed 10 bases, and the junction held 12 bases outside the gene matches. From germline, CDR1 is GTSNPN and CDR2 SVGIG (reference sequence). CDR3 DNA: TGTGCCTGGAGGCGGGACAGGGCCTTTCACTTAGCTTTCTTT. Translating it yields CAWRRDRAFHLAFF.

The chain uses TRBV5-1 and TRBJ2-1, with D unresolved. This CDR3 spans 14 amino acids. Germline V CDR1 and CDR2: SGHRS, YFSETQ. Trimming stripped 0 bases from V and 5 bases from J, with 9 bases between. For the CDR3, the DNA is TGCGCCAGCAGCTTGGCCCCGGCTAACAATGAGCAGTTCTTC. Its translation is CASSLAPANNEQFF.

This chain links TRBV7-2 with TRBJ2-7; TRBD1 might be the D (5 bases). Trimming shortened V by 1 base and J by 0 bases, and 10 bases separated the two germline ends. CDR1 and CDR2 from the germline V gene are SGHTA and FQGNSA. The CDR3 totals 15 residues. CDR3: CASSLEPGYSYEQYF. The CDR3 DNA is TGTGCCAGCAGCTTAGAGCCAGGGTACTCCTACGAGCAGTACTTC.

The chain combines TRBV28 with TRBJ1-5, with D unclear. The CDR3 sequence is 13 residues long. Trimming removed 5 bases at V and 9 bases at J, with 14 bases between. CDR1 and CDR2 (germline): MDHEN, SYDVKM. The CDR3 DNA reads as TGTGCCAGCAGTCCGACTCATTCTCGGCCCCAGCATTTT. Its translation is CASSPTHSRPQHF.

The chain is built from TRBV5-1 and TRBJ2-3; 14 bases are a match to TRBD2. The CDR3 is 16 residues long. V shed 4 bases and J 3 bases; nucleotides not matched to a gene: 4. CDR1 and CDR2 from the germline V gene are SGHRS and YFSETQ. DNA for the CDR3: TGCGCCAGCAGCCCGGGACTAGCGGGAGATACAGATACGCAGTATTTT. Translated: CASSPGLAGDTDTQYF.

The CDR3 sequence: CASSMGQGGTGELFF. DNA for the CDR3: TGTGCCAGTAGTATGGGACAGGGAGGGACCGGGGAGCTGTTTTTT. This chain joins TRBV19 and TRBJ2-2; 9 bases are shared with TRBD1. Germline lookup yields CDR1 LNHDA and CDR2 SQIVND (reference sequence). CDR3 length equals 15 residues. Unmatched junction bases numbered 4, after V lost 3 bases and J lost 5 bases.

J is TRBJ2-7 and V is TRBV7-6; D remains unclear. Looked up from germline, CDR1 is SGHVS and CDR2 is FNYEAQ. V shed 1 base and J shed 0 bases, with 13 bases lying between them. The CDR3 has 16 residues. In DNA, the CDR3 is TGTGCCAGCAGCTTAGTCCTAGACACATTCTCCTACGAGCAGTACTTC. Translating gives CASSLVLDTFSYEQYF.

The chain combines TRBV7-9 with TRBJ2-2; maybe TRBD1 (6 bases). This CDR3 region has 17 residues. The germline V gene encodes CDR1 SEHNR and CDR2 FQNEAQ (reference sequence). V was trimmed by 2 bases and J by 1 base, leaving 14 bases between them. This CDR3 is CASSLKSRTENTGELFF. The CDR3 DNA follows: TGTGCCAGCAGCTTAAAATCTAGGACAGAGAACACCGGGGAGCTGTTTTTT.